This T cell receptor beta chain came from a study of cytomegalovirus exposure and HLA in healthy donors. Regarding the study as a whole: In vitro checks showed that a few CMV-associated chains really do target CMV antigens. Accounts indicate the classifier identified cytomegalovirus status with strong specificity and sensitivity. Most TCR sequences proved rare, with some public TCRs found in many donors.

This clone showed up just once. The target antigen is unknown. TCRdb keeps only in-frame clones here, not all; method: immunoSEQ multiplex PCR. Here the sample spans some 170,000 clones, roughly 96% being singletons. The study drew the donors from its approximately 120-subject validation cohort, separate from the approximately 690-subject first cohort. The receptor was isolated from a woman aged 18-35 years in good health and CMV-seronegative. Sequenced input: PBMCs.

The CDR3 nucleotides read TGCGCCAGCAGCCAAGATCCGGGGACTAACTATGGCTACACCTTC. Translation gives CASSQDPGTNYGYTF. This chain joins TRBV4-1 and TRBJ1-2; no firm D call. Germline V CDR1 and CDR2: MGHRA, YSYEKL. The CDR3 has 15 amino acids. Trimming removed 0 bases at V and 0 bases at J, with 8 bases between.